This passage covers 18 T cell receptor beta chains from one sample sequenced in a study of OX40 agonist ivuxolimab in advanced cancers. The data were produced by immunoSEQ multiplex PCR, yet TCRdb's version contains in-frame clones alone and is incomplete. The sample contains 80,000 or so clones, roughly 86% of which appear only once. This material consisted of CD4+ or CD8+ T cells sorted from blood, taken in a trial of the OX40 agonist ivuxolimab. The receptors derive from an adult with an advanced solid tumor such as melanoma, head and neck, liver or kidney cancer.

The chain combines TRBV9 with TRBJ2-1; TRBD2 agrees at 11 bases. In germline, CDR1 is SGDLS, CDR2 YYNGEE. Trimming removed 4 bases from V and 7 bases from J; junction bases left unmatched: 13. This CDR3 contains 17 residues. Here the CDR3 reads CASSTRDSGRVGNEQFF. The CDR3 DNA sequence: TGTGCCAGCAGCACCAGAGATAGCGGGAGGGTAGGGAATGAGCAGTTCTTC.

This clone was counted only a few times. The genes are TRBV4-1 and TRBJ2-2; a possible D gene is TRBD1 (5 bases). This CDR3 has 17 amino acids. Germline V gene lookup returns CDR1 MGHRA and CDR2 YSYEKL. V was trimmed by 0 bases and J by 4 bases, leaving 15 bases between them. In nucleotides, the CDR3 is TGCGCCAGCAGCCAAGACTATAGGGGCAGGGCCACCGGGGAGCTGTTTTTT. Amino acids: CASSQDYRGRATGELFF.

The CDR3 DNA follows: TGTGCCAGCAGCTTAGGTAGCAGGGAGGAGACCCAGTACTTC. Translated, it gives CASSLGSREETQYF. The J gene is TRBJ2-5, the V gene TRBV11-3; perhaps D is TRBD1 or TRBD2 (5 bases each). The V gene lost 1 base and the J gene lost 5 bases, with 11 bases spanning the gap. There are 14 residues in the CDR3. Germline V gene sequence: CDR1 SGHNT, CDR2 YENEEA. The entire variable domain, with the rest obtained from reference TRBV11-3 and TRBJ2-5, is as follows: EAGVVQSPRYKIIEKKQPVAFWCNPISGHNTLYWYLQNLGQGPELLIRYENEEAVDDSQLPKDRFSAERLKGVDSTLKIQPAELGDSAVYLCASSLGSREETQYFGPGTRLLVL.

The J gene is TRBJ2-5, the V gene TRBV11-2, with 8 bases identical to TRBD2. This CDR3 is 12 amino acids long. CDR1 is SGHAT and CDR2 is FQNNGV in the germline V gene. After removal of 5 bases from V and 8 bases from J, the junction contained 4 bases not matched to a gene. CDR3 DNA: TGTGCCAGCAGCGGAGCGGGGGAAACCCAGTACTTC. Residues: CASSGAGETQYF.

The chain carries TRBV18 and TRBJ1-4, with a possible D match to TRBD1 (6 bases). Germline CDR1 is KGHSH and CDR2 is LQKENI. The CDR3 has 16 residues. Deletions cut 3 bases from V and 0 bases from J, with 11 bases between. CDR3 in DNA: TGTGCCAGCTCACCCCTACAGGGCTCAACTAATGAAAAACTGTTTTTT. Translated, it gives CASSPLQGSTNEKLFF.

This clone was recorded only once. This chain links TRBV11-2 with TRBJ1-4, with 7 positions matching TRBD1. The CDR3 is 16 residues long. Germline V gene sequence: CDR1 SGHAT, CDR2 FQNNGV. V gave up 4 bases and J gave up 3 bases; unmatched junction bases: 8. This CDR3 is CASSSLQGQPNEKLFF. The CDR3 coding sequence is TGTGCCAGCAGCTCTCTACAGGGACAGCCTAATGAAAAACTGTTTTTT.

The V and J genes are TRBV19 and TRBJ1-1, with TRBD1 matching 8 bases. CDR3 length: 14 residues. V was clipped by 1 base and J by 6 bases; unmatched bases: 4. Germline V gives CDR1 LNHDA, CDR2 SQIVND (reference sequence). As DNA, the CDR3 is TGTGCCAGTAGTATAGGGACAGGGCGGGCTGAAGCTTTCTTT. Its translation: CASSIGTGRAEAFF.

J is TRBJ2-6 and V is TRBV7-2, with 9 bases identical to TRBD2. Germline-derived CDR1 and CDR2 are SGHTA and FQGNSA. CDR3 length: 19 residues. The V gene end was trimmed by 0 bases and the J gene end by 3 bases; junction bases not matched to a gene: 9. This chain's CDR3 is CASSLAKSAGGRGANVLTF. The CDR3 DNA is TGTGCCAGCAGCTTAGCGAAGTCAGCGGGGGGCCGTGGGGCCAACGTCCTGACTTTC. Drawing the rest from reference TRBV7-2 and TRBJ2-6, the complete variable domain is GAGVSQSPSNKVTEKGKDVELRCDPISGHTALYWYRQSLGQGLEFLIYFQGNSAPDKSGLPSDRFSAERTGGSVSTLTIQRTQQEDSAVYLCASSLAKSAGGRGANVLTFGAGSRLTVL.

The chain joins TRBV16 to TRBJ1-5; no clear D gene. This CDR3 is 16 amino acids long. Deletions cut 0 bases from V and 2 bases from J, with 11 bases between. Germline CDR1 KGHSY, CDR2 FQNENV. The CDR3 coding sequence is TGTGCCAGCAGCCAATCTAGGCTCTTAGGCAATCAGCCCCAGCATTTT. Translated: CASSQSRLLGNQPQHF.

V gene TRBV5-1 combines with J gene TRBJ2-2, with D perhaps matching TRBD1 (6 bases). CDR3 length: 15 amino acids. Germline CDR1 and CDR2: SGHRS and YFSETQ. Trimming took off 6 bases at V and 0 bases at J, with 12 bases between the two ends. CDR3 nucleotide sequence: TGCGCCAGCACGGGACATAGTTCGAACACCGGGGAGCTGTTTTTT. This encodes CASTGHSSNTGELFF.

The J gene is TRBJ2-7, the V gene TRBV9; tentative D call: TRBD2 (5 bases). The CDR3 loop spans 14 amino acids. V was pared by 0 bases and J by 7 bases, with 14 bases between. Germline V gives CDR1 SGDLS, CDR2 YYNGEE. The CDR3 coding sequence is TGTGCCAGCAGCGTAGAGGTGGGAGTGGGGGAGCAGTACTTC. This gives the protein CASSVEVGVGEQYF.

Only a few counts were recorded for this clone. The chain combines TRBV19 with TRBJ2-2, with D tentatively TRBD1 (6 bases). This CDR3 is built from 15 residues. Germline V gene sequence: CDR1 LNHDA, CDR2 SQIVND (reference sequence). Trimming pared 5 bases from V and 1 base from J, leaving 11 bases between. Here the CDR3 DNA reads TGTGCCAGTAGTGCGACGACAGGGAACACCGGGGAGCTGTTTTTT. Translated, it gives CASSATTGNTGELFF. Based on the CDR3 plus reference TRBV19 and TRBJ2-2, the full variable domain is DGGITQSPKYLFRKEGQNVTLSCEQNLNHDAMYWYRQDPGQGLRLIYYSQIVNDFQKGDIAEGYSVSREKKESFPLTVTSAQKNPTAFYLCASSATTGNTGELFFGEGSRLTVL.

The chain links TRBV15 to TRBJ1-1; D gene uncertain. V was trimmed by 5 bases and J by 0 bases, leaving 7 bases between them. CDR3 length: 13 amino acids. The germline V gene encodes CDR1 LNHNV and CDR2 YYDKDF (reference sequence). CDR3 protein: CATSLGMNTEAFF. CDR3 DNA: TGTGCCACCAGCCTGGGAATGAACACTGAAGCTTTCTTT. Full variable domain (remainder filled in from reference TRBV15 and TRBJ1-1): DAMVIQNPRYQVTQFGKPVTLSCSQTLNHNVMYWYQQKSSQAPKLLFHYYDKDFNNEADTPDNFQSRRPNTSFCFLDIRSPGLGDTAMYLCATSLGMNTEAFFGQGTRLTVV.

This clone has only one observation. The J gene is TRBJ2-1, the V gene TRBV5-1; D is ambiguous. Germline CDR1 SGHRS, CDR2 YFSETQ. V was shortened by 2 bases and J by 8 bases, with 5 bases between the two germline ends. CDR3 length equals 11 residues. The CDR3 here is CASSFRDEQFF. The CDR3 coding sequence is TGCGCCAGCAGCTTTAGGGATGAGCAGTTCTTC.

J is TRBJ2-1 and V is TRBV7-2, with a weak D call TRBD1 (6 bases). Germline loops: CDR1 SGHTA, CDR2 FQGNSA. V was trimmed by 4 bases and J by 2 bases, leaving 12 bases between them. CDR3 size: 15 residues. CDR3: CASSSQGTPYNEQFF. CDR3 nucleotide sequence: TGTGCCAGCAGCTCACAGGGAACCCCCTACAATGAGCAGTTCTTC.

The chain is built from TRBV5-1 and TRBJ1-2; TRBD1 matches 9 bases. Germline CDR1 is SGHRS and CDR2 is YFSETQ. V shed 7 bases, J shed 2 bases, and the junction held 6 bases outside the gene matches. The CDR3 consists of 14 residues. This CDR3 is CASRLGTGNYGYTF. The CDR3 DNA sequence: TGCGCCAGCCGCCTGGGGACAGGGAACTATGGCTACACCTTC.

This clone has a single count. CDR3: CASSRLTADREKLFF. For the CDR3, the DNA is TGTGCCAGCAGCCGCCTAACTGCGGACAGGGAAAAACTGTTTTTT. The gene calls are TRBV7-9 and TRBJ1-4, with 7 bases aligning to TRBD1. CDR1 and CDR2 (germline): SEHNR, FQNEAQ (reference sequence). The length of the CDR3 is 15 residues. The ends lost 5 bases at V and 8 bases at J; junction bases unmatched: 11.

J is TRBJ1-4 and V is TRBV18; D is ambiguous. Germline V gives CDR1 KGHSH, CDR2 LQKENI. Trimming pared 6 bases from V and 0 bases from J, leaving 11 bases between. The CDR3 consists of 15 residues. The CDR3, as DNA: TGTGCCAGCTCGCTATCGGAGACAACTAATGAAAAACTGTTTTTT. It specifies CASSLSETTNEKLFF.